This is a list of T cell receptor beta chains from one sample in a study of a mutant IDH1 vaccine in newly diagnosed glioma. No antigen has been identified for these receptors. Only in-frame clones appear in the TCRdb table, and some are missing; sequencing was by immunoSEQ multiplex PCR. The repertoire consists of about 64,000 clones, with about four fifths occurring once and the leading ten covering approximately 9.5%. The sample here was PBMCs, taken from a glioma patient whose treatment included an IDH1 peptide vaccine. The receptor set was obtained from a woman aged 50 to 65 with glioma. CDR3s include the opening cysteine and the closing phenylalanine or tryptophan. The order of the fields is clone size, V gene, J gene, D gene, CDR3 DNA, CDR3 protein. A D gene is named only where the DNA matches it firmly. A clone size is listed for some rows: how often the clone was seen (once, few, many), or a class if it is expanded.

abundance: NA
v_gene: TRBV6-6
j_gene: TRBJ1-5
d_gene: TRBD1
CDR3nt: TGTGCCAGCATCGACAGGGTTTTAGAGCCCCAGCATTTT
CDR3aa: CASIDRVLEPQHF

abundance: NA
v_gene: TRBV10-3
j_gene: TRBJ2-5
d_gene: TRBD2
CDR3nt: TGTGCCATCAGTGAGACTAGCGGGGGGCAAGAGACCCAGTACTTC
CDR3aa: CAISETSGGQETQYF

abundance: NA
v_gene: TRBV27
j_gene: TRBJ2-5
d_gene: NA
CDR3nt: TGTGCCAGCAGTTTATTCGGGTCTCGGGAGACCCAGTACTTC
CDR3aa: CASSLFGSRETQYF

abundance: NA
v_gene: TRBV7-2
j_gene: TRBJ2-1
d_gene: TRBD1
CDR3nt: TGTGCCAGCAGCTTACGGGACAGAACCAACAATGAGCAGTTCTTC
CDR3aa: CASSLRDRTNNEQFF

abundance: NA
v_gene: TRBV30
j_gene: TRBJ2-7
d_gene: TRBD2
CDR3nt: TGTGCCTGGAAGCCCCGGGGGGTATCCTACGAGCAGTACTTC
CDR3aa: CAWKPRGVSYEQYF

abundance: few
v_gene: TRBV5-6
j_gene: TRBJ1-6
d_gene: TRBD1
CDR3nt: TGTGCCAGCAGCCTGGACAGGGATAATTCACCCCTCCACTTT
CDR3aa: CASSLDRDNSPLHF

abundance: NA
v_gene: TRBV5-1
j_gene: TRBJ1-6
d_gene: NA
CDR3nt: TGCGCCAGCAGCTTGGGTTCGTATTCACCCCTCCACTTT
CDR3aa: CASSLGSYSPLHF

abundance: NA
v_gene: TRBV5-1
j_gene: TRBJ1-1
d_gene: NA
CDR3nt: TGCGCCAGCAGCCTAGAAGTGGGGACTGAAGCTTTCTTT
CDR3aa: CASSLEVGTEAFF

abundance: NA
v_gene: TRBV6-1
j_gene: TRBJ2-7
d_gene: NA
CDR3nt: TGTGCCAGCAGTGAAGGGGGTGGAGAGCAGTACTTC
CDR3aa: CASSEGGGEQYF

abundance: NA
v_gene: TRBV11-3
j_gene: TRBJ2-7
d_gene: TRBD2
CDR3nt: TGTGCCACTGGGAGGGAAACCCACGAGCAGTACTTC
CDR3aa: CATGRETHEQYF